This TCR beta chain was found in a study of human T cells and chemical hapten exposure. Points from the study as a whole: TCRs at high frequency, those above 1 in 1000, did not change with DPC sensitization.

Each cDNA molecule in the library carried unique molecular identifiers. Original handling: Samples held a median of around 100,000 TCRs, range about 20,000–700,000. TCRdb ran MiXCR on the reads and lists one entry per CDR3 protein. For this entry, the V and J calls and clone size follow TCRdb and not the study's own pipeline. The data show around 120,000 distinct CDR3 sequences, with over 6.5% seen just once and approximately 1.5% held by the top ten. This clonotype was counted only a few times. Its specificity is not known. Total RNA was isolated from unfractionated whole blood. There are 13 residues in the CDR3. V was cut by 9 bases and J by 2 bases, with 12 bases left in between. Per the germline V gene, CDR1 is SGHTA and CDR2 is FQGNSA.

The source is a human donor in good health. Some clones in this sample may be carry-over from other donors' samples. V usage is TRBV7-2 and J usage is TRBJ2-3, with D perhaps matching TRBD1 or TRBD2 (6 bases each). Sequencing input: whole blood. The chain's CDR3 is CARGGRNTDTQYF. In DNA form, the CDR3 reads TGTGCCAGAGGGGGGCGCAACACAGATACGCAGTATTTT.